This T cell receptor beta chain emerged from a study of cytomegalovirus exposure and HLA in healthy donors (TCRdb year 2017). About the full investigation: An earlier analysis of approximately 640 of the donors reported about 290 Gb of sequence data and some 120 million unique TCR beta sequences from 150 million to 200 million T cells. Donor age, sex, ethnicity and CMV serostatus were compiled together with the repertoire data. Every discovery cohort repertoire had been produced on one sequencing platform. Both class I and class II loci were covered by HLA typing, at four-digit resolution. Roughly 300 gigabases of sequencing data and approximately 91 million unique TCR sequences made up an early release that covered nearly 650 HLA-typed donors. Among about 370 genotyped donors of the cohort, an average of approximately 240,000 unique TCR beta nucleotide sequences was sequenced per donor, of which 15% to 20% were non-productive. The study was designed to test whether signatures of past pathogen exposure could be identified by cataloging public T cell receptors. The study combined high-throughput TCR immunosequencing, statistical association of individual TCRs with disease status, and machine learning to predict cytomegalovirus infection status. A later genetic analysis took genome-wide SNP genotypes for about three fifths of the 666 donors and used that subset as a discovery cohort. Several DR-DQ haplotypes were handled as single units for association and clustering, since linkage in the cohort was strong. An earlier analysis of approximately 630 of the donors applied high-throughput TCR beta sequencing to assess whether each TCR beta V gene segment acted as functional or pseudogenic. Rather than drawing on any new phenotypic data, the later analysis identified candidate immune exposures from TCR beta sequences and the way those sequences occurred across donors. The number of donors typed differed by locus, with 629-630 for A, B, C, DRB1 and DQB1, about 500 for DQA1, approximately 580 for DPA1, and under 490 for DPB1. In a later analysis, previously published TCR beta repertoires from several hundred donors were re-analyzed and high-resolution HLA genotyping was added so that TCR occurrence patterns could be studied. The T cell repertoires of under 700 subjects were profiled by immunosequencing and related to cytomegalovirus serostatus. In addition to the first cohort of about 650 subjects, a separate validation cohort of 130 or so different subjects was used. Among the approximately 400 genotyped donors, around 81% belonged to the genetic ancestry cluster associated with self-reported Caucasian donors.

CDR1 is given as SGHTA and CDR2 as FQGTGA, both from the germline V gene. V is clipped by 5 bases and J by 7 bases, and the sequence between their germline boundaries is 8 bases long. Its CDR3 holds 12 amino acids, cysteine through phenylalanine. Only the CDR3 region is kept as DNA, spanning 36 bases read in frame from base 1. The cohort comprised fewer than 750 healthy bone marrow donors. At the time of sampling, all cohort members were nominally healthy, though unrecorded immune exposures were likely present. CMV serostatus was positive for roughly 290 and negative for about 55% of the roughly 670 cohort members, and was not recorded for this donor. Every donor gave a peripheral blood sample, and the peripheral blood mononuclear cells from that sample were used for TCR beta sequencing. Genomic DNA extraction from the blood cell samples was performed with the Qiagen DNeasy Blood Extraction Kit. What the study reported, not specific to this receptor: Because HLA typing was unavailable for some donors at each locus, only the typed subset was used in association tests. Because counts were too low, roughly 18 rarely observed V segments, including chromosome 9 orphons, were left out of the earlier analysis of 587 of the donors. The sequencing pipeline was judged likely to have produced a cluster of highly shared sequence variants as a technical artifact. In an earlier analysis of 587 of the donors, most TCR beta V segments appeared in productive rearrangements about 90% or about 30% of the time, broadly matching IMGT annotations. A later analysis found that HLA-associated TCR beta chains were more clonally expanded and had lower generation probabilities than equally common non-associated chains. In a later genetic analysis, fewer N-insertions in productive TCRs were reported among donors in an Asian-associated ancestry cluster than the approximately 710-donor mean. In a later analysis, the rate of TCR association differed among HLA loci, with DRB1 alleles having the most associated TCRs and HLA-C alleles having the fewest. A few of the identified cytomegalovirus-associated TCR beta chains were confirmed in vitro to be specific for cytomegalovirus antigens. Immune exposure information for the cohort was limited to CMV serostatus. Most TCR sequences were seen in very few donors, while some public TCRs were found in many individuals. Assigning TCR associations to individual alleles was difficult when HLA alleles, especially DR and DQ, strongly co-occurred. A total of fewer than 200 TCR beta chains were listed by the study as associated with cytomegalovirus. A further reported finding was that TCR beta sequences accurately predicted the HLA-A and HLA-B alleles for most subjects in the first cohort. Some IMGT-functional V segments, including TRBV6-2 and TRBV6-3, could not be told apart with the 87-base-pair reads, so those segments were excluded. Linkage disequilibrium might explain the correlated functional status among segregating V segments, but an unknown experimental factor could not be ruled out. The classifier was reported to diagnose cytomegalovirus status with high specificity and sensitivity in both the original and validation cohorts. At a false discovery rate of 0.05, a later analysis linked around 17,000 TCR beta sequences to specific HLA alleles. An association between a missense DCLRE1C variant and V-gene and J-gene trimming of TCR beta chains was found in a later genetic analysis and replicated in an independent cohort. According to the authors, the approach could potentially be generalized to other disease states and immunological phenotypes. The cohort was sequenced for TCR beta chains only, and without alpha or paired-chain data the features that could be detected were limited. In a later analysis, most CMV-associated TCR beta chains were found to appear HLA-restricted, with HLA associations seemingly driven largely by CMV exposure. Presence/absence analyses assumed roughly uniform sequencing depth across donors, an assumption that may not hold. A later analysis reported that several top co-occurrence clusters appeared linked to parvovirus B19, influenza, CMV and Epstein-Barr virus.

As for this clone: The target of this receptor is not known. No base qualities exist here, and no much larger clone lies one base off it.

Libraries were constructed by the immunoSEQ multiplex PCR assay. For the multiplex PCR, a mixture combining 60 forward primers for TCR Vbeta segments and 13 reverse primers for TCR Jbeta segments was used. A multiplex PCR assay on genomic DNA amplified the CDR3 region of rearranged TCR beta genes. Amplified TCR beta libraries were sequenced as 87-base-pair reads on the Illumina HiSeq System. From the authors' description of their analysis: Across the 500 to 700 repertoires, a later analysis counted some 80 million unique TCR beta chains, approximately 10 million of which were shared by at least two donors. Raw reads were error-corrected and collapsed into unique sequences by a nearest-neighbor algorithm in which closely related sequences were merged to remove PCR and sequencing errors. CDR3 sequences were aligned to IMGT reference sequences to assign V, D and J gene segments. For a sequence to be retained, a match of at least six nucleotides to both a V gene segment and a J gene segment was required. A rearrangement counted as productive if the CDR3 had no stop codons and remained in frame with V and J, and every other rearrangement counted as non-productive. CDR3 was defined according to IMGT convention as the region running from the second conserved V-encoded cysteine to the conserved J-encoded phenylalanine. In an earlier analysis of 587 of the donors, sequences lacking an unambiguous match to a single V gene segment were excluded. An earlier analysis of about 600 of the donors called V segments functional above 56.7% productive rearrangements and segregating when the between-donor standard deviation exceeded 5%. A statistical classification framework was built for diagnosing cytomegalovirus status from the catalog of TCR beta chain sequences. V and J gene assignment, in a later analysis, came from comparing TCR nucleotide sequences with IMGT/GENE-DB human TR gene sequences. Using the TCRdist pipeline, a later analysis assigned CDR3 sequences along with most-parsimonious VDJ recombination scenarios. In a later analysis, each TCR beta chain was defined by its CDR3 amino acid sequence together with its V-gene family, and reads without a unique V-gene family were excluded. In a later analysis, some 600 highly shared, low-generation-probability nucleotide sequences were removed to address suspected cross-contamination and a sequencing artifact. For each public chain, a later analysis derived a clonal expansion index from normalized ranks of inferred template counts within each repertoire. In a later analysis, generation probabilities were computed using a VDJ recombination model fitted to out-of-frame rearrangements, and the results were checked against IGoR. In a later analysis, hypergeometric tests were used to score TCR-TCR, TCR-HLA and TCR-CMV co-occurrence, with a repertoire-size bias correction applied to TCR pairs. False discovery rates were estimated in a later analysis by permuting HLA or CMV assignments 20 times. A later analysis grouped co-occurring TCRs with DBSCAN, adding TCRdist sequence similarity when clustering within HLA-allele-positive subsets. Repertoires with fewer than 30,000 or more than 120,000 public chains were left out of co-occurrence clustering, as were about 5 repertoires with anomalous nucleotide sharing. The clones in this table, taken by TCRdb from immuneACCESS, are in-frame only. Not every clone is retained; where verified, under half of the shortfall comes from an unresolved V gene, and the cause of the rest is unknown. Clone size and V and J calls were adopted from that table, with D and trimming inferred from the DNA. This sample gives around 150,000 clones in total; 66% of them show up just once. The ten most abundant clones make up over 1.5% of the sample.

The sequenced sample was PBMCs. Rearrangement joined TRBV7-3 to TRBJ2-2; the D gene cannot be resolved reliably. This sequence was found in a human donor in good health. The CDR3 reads CASSPNYGELFF. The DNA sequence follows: TGTGCCAGCAGCCCTAACTACGGGGAGCTGTTTTTT.